Presented here are 28 T cell receptor beta chains from one specimen sequenced in a study of T-cell reconstitution after alpha-beta-depleted transplantation in children. Molecular barcoding with unique molecular identifiers was used for the TCRbeta library. MiXCR was run by TCRdb on the PCR reads, yielding one entry per CDR3 protein. The sample includes a few hundred thousand distinct CDR3 sequences, 15% to 20% of them seen just once. Sequencing was performed on PBMCs, mostly from graft donor cells, taken 360 days after TCRalphabeta/CD19-depleted stem cell transplant. These receptors were taken from a boy under three years old who had a stem cell transplant for Wiskott-Aldrich syndrome, so the T cells may come from the graft donor.

The chain couples TRBV20-1 to TRBJ2-1; TRBD2 is a possible D gene (6 bases). The CDR3 totals 16 residues. The V end was cut by 0 bases, the J end by 1 base, with 13 bases between. Per germline, CDR1 DFQATT and CDR2 SNEGSKA (reference sequence). CDR3 nucleotide sequence: TGCAGTGCTAGAGATCGCGGGACGGAGTCCTACAATGAGCAGTTCTTC. It yields the protein CSARDRGTESYNEQFF.

The chain carries TRBV20-1 and TRBJ2-3; possible D gene TRBD1, 5 bases. Germline CDR1 reads DFQATT; CDR2 reads SNEGSKA (reference sequence). The V end was cut by 1 base, the J end by 2 bases, with 10 bases between. The CDR3 runs to 14 residues. The CDR3 here is CSARVARDTDTQYF. As DNA, the CDR3 is TGCAGTGCTAGAGTCGCCAGGGACACAGATACGCAGTATTTT.

The sample holds a few counts of this clonotype. The chain combines TRBV29-1 with TRBJ2-1; 9 bases align to TRBD1. Germline loops: CDR1 SQVTM, CDR2 ANQGSEA. V shed 8 bases, J shed 7 bases, and the junction held 9 bases outside the gene matches. This CDR3 comprises 13 residues. CDR3 nucleotides: TGCAGCTTGAGGGGACAGGGTCTAAATGAGCAGTTCTTC. Its protein product is CSLRGQGLNEQFF.

The gene calls are TRBV6-1 and TRBJ2-1, with 10 bases aligning to TRBD1. The CDR3 is made up of 15 amino acids. Germline assignment: CDR1 MNHNS and CDR2 SASEGT. Trimming removed 5 bases from V and 7 bases from J; junction bases left unmatched: 8. CDR3 nucleotides: TGTGCCAGCAGTCAATCCGGACAGGGGGGGAATGAGCAGTTCTTC. Translation gives CASSQSGQGGNEQFF.

The rearrangement uses TRBV27 and TRBJ2-1; 9 bases align to TRBD1. CDR3 size: 15 residues. The V gene end was trimmed by 5 bases and the J gene end by 4 bases; junction bases not matched to a gene: 6. Germline CDR1 is MNHEY and CDR2 is SMNVEV (reference sequence). The CDR3 DNA reads TGTGCCAGCAGTCACAGACAGGGGGAGTACAATGAGCAGTTCTTC. The encoded protein is CASSHRQGEYNEQFF.

The rearrangement uses TRBV12-3 or TRBV12-4 and TRBJ2-7, with 9 bases aligning to TRBD1. Unmatched junction bases numbered 10, after V lost 1 base and J lost 6 bases. The CDR3 covers 16 residues. The CDR3 nucleotides are TGTGCCAGCAGTTTAGTGGGGGGGACAGGGAGGAGCGAGCAGTACTTC. Amino acids: CASSLVGGTGRSEQYF.

The chain employs TRBV20-1 and TRBJ2-7; maybe TRBD2 (5 bases). V shed 2 bases and J shed 6 bases, with 17 bases lying between them. The CDR3 is made up of 14 amino acids. CDR1 DFQATT and CDR2 SNEGSKA come from the germline V gene (reference sequence). CDR3 coding DNA: TGCAGTGCTAGACCCTCCGGACTTTTGTCCGAGCAGTACTTC. Translating it yields CSARPSGLLSEQYF.

This clonotype was detected a few times. The genes are TRBV7-9 and TRBJ1-1; perhaps TRBD1 as D (5 bases). Germline V CDR1 and CDR2: SEHNR, FQNEAQ (reference sequence). Trimming left V 1 base short and J 4 bases short, with 16 bases between. The length of the CDR3 is 16 residues. The chain's CDR3 is CASSLDRVRGFTEAFF. CDR3 DNA sequence: TGTGCCAGCAGCTTAGATCGCGTTAGGGGATTCACTGAAGCTTTCTTT.

This chain links TRBV4-2 with TRBJ1-3; no clear D gene. Trimming took 3 bases from V and 6 from J, leaving 15 bases between them. The CDR3 has 15 residues. The V gene's germline CDR1 is LGHNA and CDR2 YNFKEQ. CDR3 nucleotides: TGTGCCAGCAGCCATTCCTTGGGAAACGAAAACACCATATATTTT. This translates into CASSHSLGNENTIYF.

This clonotype has only a few counts. The chain combines TRBV20-1 with TRBJ1-6; D unclear. The CDR3 covers 14 residues. CDR1 is DFQATT, CDR2 SNEGSKA, per germline (reference sequence). V shed 1 base and J shed 0 bases, with 4 bases lying between them. CDR3 bases: TGCAGTGCTAGAGGGGACTCCTATAATTCACCCCTCCACTTT. Translation: CSARGDSYNSPLHF.

In this sample, this clonotype turned up a few times. V usage is TRBV24-1 and J usage is TRBJ2-1; weak D call: TRBD2 (6 bases). Germline values: CDR1 KGHDR, CDR2 SFDVKD. The germline V and J ends were trimmed by 2 bases and 2 bases, with 15 bases remaining between them. The CDR3 is 17 amino acids. The CDR3 DNA is TGTGCCACCAGTGATTCCCCCCGGGGCGGGGCCTACAATGAGCAGTTCTTC. Translated, it gives CATSDSPRGGAYNEQFF.

This clonotype was counted a single time. The chain joins TRBV4-2 to TRBJ2-7, with 7 bases that match TRBD2. The J segment lost 6 bases and the V segment lost 4 bases, leaving 9 bases of the junction unmatched. CDR1 and CDR2 (germline): LGHNA, YNFKEQ. The CDR3 is made up of 14 amino acids. CDR3 region: CASSPREGNGEQYF. CDR3 coding DNA: TGTGCCAGCAGCCCCAGGGAGGGGAACGGCGAGCAGTACTTC.

Only a few counts were recorded for this clonotype. The J gene is TRBJ2-5, the V gene TRBV12-3 or TRBV12-4; possible D gene TRBD2, 6 bases. V lost 5 bases and J lost 3, with 16 bases in between. The CDR3 extends over 15 amino acids. CDR3 region: CASSERAGLKETQYF. The CDR3 DNA follows: TGTGCCAGCAGTGAGAGGGCGGGATTGAAAGAGACCCAGTACTTC.

This clonotype came up a few times. This chain links TRBV6-5 with TRBJ1-4; TRBD1 matches 7 bases. This CDR3 contains 15 residues. V trimming: 0 bases; J trimming: 5 bases; junction bases outside the gene matches: 3. Germline V gives CDR1 MNHEY, CDR2 SVGAGI. The CDR3 region is CASSYSGGMNEKLFF. In DNA form, the CDR3 reads TGTGCCAGCAGTTACTCAGGGGGCATGAATGAAAAACTGTTTTTT.

This clonotype has a count of ten or more. V and J are TRBV2 and TRBJ2-7, with a weak D call TRBD1 (5 bases). V dropped 8 bases and J dropped 6 bases, with 20 bases sitting between them. The CDR3 is 14 amino acids. The germline V gene encodes CDR1 SNHLY and CDR2 FYNNEI. CDR3 region: CASRAWQGSGEQYF. The DNA for the CDR3 is TGTGCCAGCCGTGCCTGGCAGGGATCTGGCGAGCAGTACTTC.

The chain's CDR3 is CASSHLRDRGNGYTF. The CDR3, as DNA: TGTGCCAGCAGCCATTTACGGGACAGGGGAAATGGCTACACCTTC. This sequence joins TRBV7-9 and TRBJ1-2; 10 bases align to TRBD1. Losses at the gene ends were 5 bases for V and 6 bases for J; bases not matched to a gene: 9. Germline loops: CDR1 SEHNR, CDR2 FQNEAQ (reference sequence). CDR3 length: 15 amino acids.

CDR3 in amino acids: CASSRGGGYPYEQYF. The CDR3 DNA reads as TGCGCCAGCAGCCGCGGCGGGGGATATCCCTACGAGCAGTACTTC. V gene TRBV4-1 combines with J gene TRBJ2-7; TRBD2 matches 7 bases. The CDR3 is 15 residues long. V was pared by 4 bases and J by 2 bases, with 8 bases of the junction left unmatched. Germline assignment: CDR1 MGHRA and CDR2 YSYEKL.

The sample holds a few counts of this clonotype. The gene calls are TRBV5-1 and TRBJ2-7; TRBD1 aligns across 10 bases. V shed 2 bases and J 4 bases; nucleotides not matched to a gene: 9. The CDR3 is made up of 16 amino acids. Per the germline V gene, CDR1 is SGHRS and CDR2 is YFSETQ. The CDR3 here is CASSLERLDRGYEQYF. Here the CDR3 DNA reads TGCGCCAGCAGCTTAGAGCGTTTGGACAGGGGGTACGAGCAGTACTTC.

This clonotype was found a few times. The J gene is TRBJ2-7, the V gene TRBV20-1; 9 bases align to TRBD2. CDR3 length: 10 amino acids. Trimming took 6 bases from V and 13 from J; bases not matched to a gene: 7. The germline gives CDR1 DFQATT, CDR2 SNEGSKA (reference sequence). The CDR3 DNA is TGCAGTGCATCGGGACTAGCAGTTTACTTC. Amino acids: CSASGLAVYF.

There are many counts of this clonotype. The rearrangement links TRBV12-3 or TRBV12-4 to TRBJ2-7; D is uncertain. The CDR3 runs to 14 residues. Trimming removed 7 bases at V and 7 bases at J, with 20 bases between. The CDR3 sequence: CASTDSDGSLEQYF. CDR3 sequence (DNA): TGTGCCAGCACCGACTCCGACGGGTCCCTAGAGCAGTACTTC.

The CDR3: CAISAGRPYEQYF. CDR3 coding DNA: TGTGCCATCAGTGCCGGGAGGCCCTACGAGCAGTACTTC. The V gene is TRBV10-3, the J gene TRBJ2-7; 7 nucleotides match TRBD2. Losses at the gene ends were 4 bases for V and 2 bases for J; bases not matched to a gene: 2. The V gene's germline CDR1 is ENHRY and CDR2 SYGVKD. CDR3 length: 13 amino acids.

This clonotype has ten or more counts. The chain uses TRBV20-1 and TRBJ1-3; D call uncertain. In germline, CDR1 is DFQATT, CDR2 SNEGSKA (reference sequence). V was shortened by 3 bases and J by 2 bases, with 8 bases between the two germline ends. The CDR3 consists of 13 residues. This CDR3 is CSASSTPGNTIYF. In DNA form, the CDR3 reads TGCAGTGCTAGTTCAACTCCTGGAAACACCATATATTTT.

This chain joins TRBV20-1 and TRBJ1-5; D is unresolved. Germline V gene lookup returns CDR1 DFQATT and CDR2 SNEGSKA (reference sequence). The CDR3 runs to 12 residues. CDR3: CRGTVVRQPQHF. Written as DNA, the CDR3 is TGCAGGGGAACAGTCGTTAGACAGCCCCAGCATTTT.

This clonotype was seen many times. CDR3 DNA: TGTGCCAGCAGCTTAGGGAGGGCCCCCCCAGATACGCAGTATTTT. Its translation is CASSLGRAPPDTQYF. The rearrangement links TRBV7-8 to TRBJ2-3; D might be TRBD2 (6 bases). The CDR3 runs to 15 residues. Germline V lookup: CDR1 SGHVS, CDR2 FQNEAQ. V dropped 1 base and J dropped 4 bases, with 12 bases sitting between them.

The genes are TRBV5-1 and TRBJ2-1, with D possibly matching TRBD1 (5 bases). From germline, CDR1 is SGHRS and CDR2 YFSETQ. The CDR3 is made up of 15 amino acids. V lost 4 bases, J lost 8 bases, and 19 bases lay in between. CDR3 nucleotides: TGCGCCAGCAGCCTTCATCTCAGGGATTTCGATGAGCAGTTCTTC. Translated, it gives CASSLHLRDFDEQFF. The whole variable domain, remainder taken from reference TRBV5-1 and TRBJ2-1, is KAGVTQTPRYLIKTRGQQVTLSCSPISGHRSVSWYQQTPGQGLQFLFEYFSETQRNKGNFPGRFSGRQFSNSRSEMNVSTLELGDSALYLCASSLHLRDFDEQFFGPGTRLTVL.

This clonotype showed up just a few times. The CDR3 protein is CATSDWEVGGQFF. The DNA for the CDR3 is TGTGCCACCAGTGATTGGGAGGTGGGAGGACAGTTCTTC. The chain combines TRBV24-1 with TRBJ2-1; a possible D gene is TRBD2 (6 bases). The CDR3 contains 13 residues. CDR1 is KGHDR and CDR2 is SFDVKD in the germline V gene. V lost 2 bases and J lost 13, with 14 bases in between.

J is TRBJ2-2 and V is TRBV10-3, with 7 bases identical to TRBD1. V shed 10 bases, J shed 3 bases, and the junction held 8 bases outside the gene matches. The CDR3 contains 14 residues. The germline gives CDR1 ENHRY, CDR2 SYGVKD. The CDR3 reads CATNTGVYTGELFF. CDR3 DNA: TGTGCCACCAACACAGGGGTTTACACCGGGGAGCTGTTTTTT.

V gene TRBV4-3 combines with J gene TRBJ2-1; unclear D gene. The CDR3 totals 13 residues. Trimming left V 1 base short and J 10 bases short, with 11 bases between. Germline values: CDR1 LGHNA, CDR2 YSLEER. The CDR3 is CASSQVGYSEQFF. CDR3 nucleotide sequence: TGCGCCAGCAGCCAAGTGGGTTACAGCGAGCAGTTCTTC.